What follows are 21 T cell receptor beta chains derived from one specimen sequenced in a study of blood T cell repertoires in COVID-19. Profiled with immunoSEQ multiplex PCR; TCRdb holds only in-frame clones, not every one. The sample lists around 130,000 clones, 85% to 90% occurring once. The sample comprised peripheral blood. These TCRs come from a woman between 45 and 60 years old with acute or convalescent COVID-19.

The chain carries TRBV30 and TRBJ1-3; D not certain. CDR3 length: 14 amino acids. Germline V gene sequence: CDR1 GTSNPN, CDR2 SVGIG (reference sequence). Trimming cost V 1 base and J 2 bases, with 9 bases left between them. The CDR3 protein is CAWSAGLAGNTIYF. In DNA, the CDR3 is TGTGCCTGGAGTGCGGGGTTAGCTGGAAACACCATATATTTT. The full variable domain, in which reference TRBV30 and TRBJ1-3 provide the parts outside the CDR3, is SQTIHQWPATLVQPVGSPLSLECTVEGTSNPNLYWYRQAAGRGLQLLFYSVGIGQISSEVPQNLSASRPQDRQFILSSKKLLLSDSGFYLCAWSAGLAGNTIYFGEGSWLTVV.

This chain joins TRBV27 and TRBJ1-1; the D is unclear. The CDR3 spans 15 residues. V dropped 3 bases and J dropped 1 base, with 12 bases sitting between them. The V gene's germline CDR1 is MNHEY and CDR2 SMNVEV (reference sequence). The CDR3 is CASSLASGGNTEAFF. The CDR3, as DNA: TGTGCCAGCAGTTTGGCGTCAGGTGGGAACACTGAAGCTTTCTTT.

The rearrangement links TRBV27 to TRBJ2-7, with D possibly matching TRBD2 (5 bases). Germline V gene lookup returns CDR1 MNHEY and CDR2 SMNVEV (reference sequence). This CDR3 comprises 16 residues. With 0 bases removed from V and 2 bases from J, the gap between germline ends came to 14 bases. The CDR3 reads CASSLSFGLATYEQYF. CDR3 sequence (DNA): TGTGCCAGCAGTTTATCGTTCGGGCTAGCCACCTACGAGCAGTACTTC.

This chain connects TRBV18 to TRBJ2-5; 10 bases fit TRBD2. CDR1 KGHSH and CDR2 LQKENI come from the germline V gene. Trimming cost V 1 base and J 4 bases; bases outside gene matches: 3. CDR3 length: 15 amino acids. CDR3 amino acids: CASSPRLAGGETQYF. CDR3 DNA: TGTGCCAGCTCACCACGCTTAGCGGGAGGAGAGACCCAGTACTTC.

The genes are TRBV9 and TRBJ2-7; 7 bases map to TRBD1. In germline, CDR1 is SGDLS, CDR2 YYNGEE. Trimming removed 3 bases from V and 2 bases from J; junction bases left unmatched: 2. The length of the CDR3 is 13 residues. CDR3 protein: CASSAGTAYEQYF. The CDR3 nucleotides read TGTGCCAGCAGCGCCGGGACAGCCTACGAGCAGTACTTC.

The chain has TRBV6-6 and TRBJ2-3; 11 bases map to TRBD2. J gave up 7 bases and V 5 bases, and 5 bases lay outside the gene matches. The germline gives CDR1 MNHNY, CDR2 SVGAGI (reference sequence). There are 14 residues in the CDR3. CDR3: CASSVLAGGNTQYF. CDR3 bases: TGTGCCAGCAGTGTTCTAGCGGGGGGTAATACGCAGTATTTT.

The chain links TRBV10-1 to TRBJ2-3; D uncertain. V was clipped by 0 bases and J by 11 bases, with 9 bases between them. Germline V CDR1 and CDR2: WNHNN, SYGVQD (reference sequence). The CDR3 is 12 residues long. The CDR3 loop is CASSESERRQYF. DNA for the CDR3: TGCGCCAGCAGTGAGTCAGAGCGAAGGCAGTATTTT.

This chain uses TRBV4-1 with TRBJ2-2; TRBD2 aligns across 10 bases. The trim removed 6 bases at V and 1 base at J, leaving 2 bases unmatched. The CDR3 extends over 15 amino acids. The germline CDR1 and CDR2 sequences are MGHRA and YSYEKL. The CDR3 loop is CASRSSGGNTGELFF. The CDR3 coding sequence is TGCGCCAGCAGGTCTAGCGGGGGGAACACCGGGGAGCTGTTTTTT.

This clone was recorded a few times. This sequence joins TRBV7-2 and TRBJ1-2; 7 bases are shared with TRBD1. Germline CDR1 reads SGHTA; CDR2 reads FQGNSA. The CDR3 loop spans 14 amino acids. The ends lost 0 bases at V and 4 bases at J; junction bases unmatched: 2. The CDR3, as DNA: TGTGCCAGCAGCTTAGCGACAGGGATCTATGGCTACACCTTC. Protein sequence: CASSLATGIYGYTF.

This rearrangement joins TRBV6-6 to TRBJ2-3; D not resolved. Trimming left V 5 bases short and J 6 bases short, with 9 bases between. This CDR3 is built from 12 residues. The germline CDR1 and CDR2 sequences are MNHNY and SVGAGI (reference sequence). In DNA form, the CDR3 reads TGTGCCAGCAGTCGGAGCTGGGATACGCAGTATTTT. The encoded protein is CASSRSWDTQYF.

The CDR3 region has the DNA TGTGCCAGCACCCACAGGAACACAGATACGCAGTATTTT. As protein: CASTHRNTDTQYF. The chain joins TRBV11-2 to TRBJ2-3, with D possibly TRBD1 on 5 matching bases. This CDR3 contains 13 residues. Trimming pared 7 bases from V and 2 bases from J, leaving 10 bases between. Germline CDR1 SGHAT, CDR2 FQNNGV.

This rearrangement joins TRBV7-9 to TRBJ2-7; perhaps TRBD2 as D (5 bases). This CDR3 is built from 13 residues. V was cut by 1 base and J by 7 bases, with 11 bases left in between. From germline, CDR1 is SEHNR and CDR2 FQNEAQ (reference sequence). This CDR3 reads CASSLEDSGEQYF. The CDR3 coding sequence is TGTGCCAGCAGCTTAGAGGACTCGGGTGAGCAGTACTTC.

This sequence joins TRBV7-2 and TRBJ2-7; a weak D match, TRBD2 (6 bases). Germline CDR1 SGHTA, CDR2 FQGNSA. The CDR3 covers 13 residues. Trimming cost V 3 bases and J 6 bases, with 12 bases left between them. In nucleotides, the CDR3 is TGTGCCAGCAGCTTCTCACCCGGGGGCGAGCAGTACTTC. Its translation: CASSFSPGGEQYF.

This clone was recorded only once. The chain uses TRBV27 and TRBJ2-7, with a weak D call TRBD2 (5 bases). CDR3 length: 14 amino acids. Germline CDR1 MNHEY, CDR2 SMNVEV (reference sequence). Trimming removed 2 bases from V and 7 bases from J, with 15 bases in between. The CDR3 reads CASSLLGPSGEQYF. The CDR3 DNA reads TGTGCCAGCAGTTTACTGGGCCCTTCGGGAGAGCAGTACTTC.

The chain employs TRBV7-2 and TRBJ2-4, with 7 bases fitting TRBD2. CDR1 SGHTA and CDR2 FQGNSA come from the germline V gene. With 2 bases clipped from V and 3 bases from J, the junction kept 4 bases outside the gene matches. The CDR3 has 15 amino acids. The CDR3 sequence: CASSLWVAGKNIQYF. The CDR3 DNA reads as TGTGCCAGCAGCTTATGGGTAGCGGGCAAAAACATTCAGTACTTC. Variable domain in full (rest from reference TRBV7-2 and TRBJ2-4): GAGVSQSPSNKVTEKGKDVELRCDPISGHTALYWYRQSLGQGLEFLIYFQGNSAPDKSGLPSDRFSAERTGGSVSTLTIQRTQQEDSAVYLCASSLWVAGKNIQYFGAGTRLSVL.

The rearrangement links TRBV19 to TRBJ1-2, with D possibly being TRBD1 (5 bases). Germline V gene data show CDR1 as LNHDA and CDR2 as SQIVND (reference sequence). This CDR3 region has 15 residues. V lost 5 bases and J lost 0, with 13 bases in between. In DNA form, the CDR3 reads TGTGCCAGTAGTTCCGGGGGGAAAGCTAACTATGGCTACACCTTC. This translates into CASSSGGKANYGYTF.

This clone showed up just once. The chain is built from TRBV2 and TRBJ2-1, with D possibly being TRBD1 (5 bases). The germline gives CDR1 SNHLY, CDR2 FYNNEI. V lost 1 base and J 14 bases, leaving 9 bases between the germline ends. This CDR3 contains 11 residues. The CDR3 reads CASSEDAGKFF. The CDR3 DNA reads TGTGCCAGCAGTGAAGACGCAGGGAAGTTCTTC.

The CDR3 sequence: CASSEPNGLYGYTF. In DNA form, the CDR3 reads TGTGCCAGCAGCGAACCGAACGGACTCTATGGCTACACCTTC. This chain joins TRBV7-8 and TRBJ1-2; no clear D. Germline CDR1 reads SGHVS; CDR2 reads FQNEAQ. This CDR3 has 14 residues. Trimming took off 5 bases at V and 4 bases at J, with 14 bases between the two ends.

V usage is TRBV7-6 and J usage is TRBJ1-1, with TRBD1 identical over 9 bases. CDR1 and CDR2 from the germline V gene are SGHVS and FNYEAQ. J was trimmed by 3 bases and V by 6 bases; bases with no gene match: 8. CDR3 length: 15 amino acids. CDR3 residues: CASSYRQGGDTEAFF. The CDR3 nucleotides are TGTGCCAGCAGTTATAGACAGGGGGGAGACACTGAAGCTTTCTTT.

The chain employs TRBV11-3 and TRBJ2-3, with 13 positions matching TRBD2. Germline CDR1 is SGHNT and CDR2 is YENEEA. The CDR3 contains 13 residues. After removal of 8 bases from V and 7 bases from J, the junction contained 3 bases not matched to a gene. The CDR3 spells CASGTSGTYTQYF. The DNA for the CDR3 is TGTGCCAGCGGGACTAGCGGGACTTATACGCAGTATTTT.

The chain uses TRBV5-1 and TRBJ2-1; 10 bases align to TRBD1. The CDR3 is made up of 15 amino acids. Losses at the gene ends were 0 bases for V and 5 bases for J; bases not matched to a gene: 2. Looked up from germline, CDR1 is SGHRS and CDR2 is YFSETQ. The chain's CDR3 is CASSLGGTGDNEQFF. CDR3 coding DNA: TGCGCCAGCAGCTTGGGCGGGACAGGGGACAATGAGCAGTTCTTC.